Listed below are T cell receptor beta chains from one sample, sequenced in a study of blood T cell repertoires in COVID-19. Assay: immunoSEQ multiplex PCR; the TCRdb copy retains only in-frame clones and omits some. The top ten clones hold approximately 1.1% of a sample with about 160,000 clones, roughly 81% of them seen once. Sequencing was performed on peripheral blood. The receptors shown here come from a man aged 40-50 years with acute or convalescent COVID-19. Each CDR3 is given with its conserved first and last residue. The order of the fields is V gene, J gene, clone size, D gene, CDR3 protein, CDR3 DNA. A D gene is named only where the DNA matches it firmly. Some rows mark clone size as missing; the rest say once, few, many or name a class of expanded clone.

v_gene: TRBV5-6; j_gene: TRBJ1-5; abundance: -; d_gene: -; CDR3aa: CASSLSTGDSNQPQHF; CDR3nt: TGTGCCAGCAGCTTGTCGACAGGAGATAGCAATCAGCCCCAGCATTTT
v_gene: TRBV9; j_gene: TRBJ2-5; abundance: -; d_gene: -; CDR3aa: CASSVNGRQETQYF; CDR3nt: TGTGCCAGCAGCGTAAATGGCAGACAAGAGACCCAGTACTTC
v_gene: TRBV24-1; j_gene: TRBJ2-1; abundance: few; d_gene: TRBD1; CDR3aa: CATSDTGTGTYNEQFF; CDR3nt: TGTGCCACCAGTGATACCGGGACAGGGACCTACAATGAGCAGTTCTTC
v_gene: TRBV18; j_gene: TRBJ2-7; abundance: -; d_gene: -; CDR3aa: CASSSGQPAYEQYF; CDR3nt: TGTGCCAGCTCATCCGGACAGCCGGCCTACGAGCAGTACTTC
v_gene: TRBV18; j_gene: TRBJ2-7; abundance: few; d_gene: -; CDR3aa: CASSPEDRNYEQYF; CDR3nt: TGTGCCAGCTCACCCGAAGACAGAAACTACGAGCAGTACTTC
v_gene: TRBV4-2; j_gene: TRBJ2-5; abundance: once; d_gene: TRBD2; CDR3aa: CASSPTSGGAETQYF; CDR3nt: TGTGCCAGCAGCCCGACTAGCGGGGGGGCGGAGACCCAGTACTTC
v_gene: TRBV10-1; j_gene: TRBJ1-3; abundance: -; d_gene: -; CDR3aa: CASSESLSSGNTIYF; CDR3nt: TGCGCCAGCAGTGAGTCCTTGAGCTCTGGAAACACCATATATTTT
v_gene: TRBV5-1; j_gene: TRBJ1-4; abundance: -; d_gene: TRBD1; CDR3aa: CASSLTGATNEKLFF; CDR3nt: TGCGCCAGCAGCTTGACAGGGGCCACTAATGAAAAACTGTTTTTT
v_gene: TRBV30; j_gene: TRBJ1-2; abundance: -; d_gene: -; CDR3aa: CAWSVEKNYGYTF; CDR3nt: TGTGCCTGGAGTGTAGAGAAAAACTATGGCTACACCTTC
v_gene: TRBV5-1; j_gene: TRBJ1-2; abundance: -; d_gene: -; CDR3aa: CASSPSTGPYGYTF; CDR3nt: TGCGCCAGCAGCCCAAGCACGGGTCCGTATGGCTACACCTTC
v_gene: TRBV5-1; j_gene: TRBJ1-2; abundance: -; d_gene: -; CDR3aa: CASSSEPREVGYGYTF; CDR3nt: TGCGCCAGCTCATCGGAACCCAGGGAAGTAGGGTATGGCTACACCTTC
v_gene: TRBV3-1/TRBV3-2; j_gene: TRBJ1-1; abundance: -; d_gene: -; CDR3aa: CASSPPTGNTEAFF; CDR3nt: TGTGCCAGCAGCCCCCCGACGGGGAACACTGAAGCTTTCTTT
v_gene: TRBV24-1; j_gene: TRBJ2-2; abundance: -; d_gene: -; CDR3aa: CATTAGAGELFF; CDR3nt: TGTGCCACCACAGCGGGCGCCGGGGAGCTGTTTTTT
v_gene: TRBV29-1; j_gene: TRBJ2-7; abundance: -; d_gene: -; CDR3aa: CSGAESYEQYF; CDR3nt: TGCAGCGGGGCAGAATCCTACGAGCAGTACTTC
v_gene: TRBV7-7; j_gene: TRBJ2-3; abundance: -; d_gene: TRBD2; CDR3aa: CASSLGVRAAGRGTQYF; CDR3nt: TGTGCCAGCAGCTTAGGCGTCAGGGCAGCGGGACGAGGTACGCAGTATTTT
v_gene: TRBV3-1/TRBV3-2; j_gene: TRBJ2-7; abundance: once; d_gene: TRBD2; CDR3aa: CARSLAGGGEQYF; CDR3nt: TGTGCCCGCAGCCTAGCGGGGGGGGGCGAGCAGTACTTC
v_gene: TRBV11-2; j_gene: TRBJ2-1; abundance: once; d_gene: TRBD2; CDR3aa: CASSFAGAYNEQFF; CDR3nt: TGTGCCAGCAGCTTTGCGGGGGCCTACAATGAGCAGTTCTTC
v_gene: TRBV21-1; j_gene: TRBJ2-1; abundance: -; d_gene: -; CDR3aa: CASPPSTSGYNEQFF; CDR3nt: TGTGCCAGCCCACCGTCGACTAGCGGATACAATGAGCAGTTCTTC
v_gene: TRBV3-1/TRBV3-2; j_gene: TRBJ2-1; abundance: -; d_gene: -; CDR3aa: CASSQDQGYNEQFF; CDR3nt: TGTGCCAGCAGCCAAGATCAGGGCTACAATGAGCAGTTCTTC
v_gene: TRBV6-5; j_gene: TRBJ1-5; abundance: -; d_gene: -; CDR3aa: CASRFTGISNQPQHF; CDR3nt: TGTGCCAGCAGGTTTACGGGGATAAGCAATCAGCCCCAGCATTTT
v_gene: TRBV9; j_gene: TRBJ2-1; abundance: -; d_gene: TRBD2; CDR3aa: CASSVPSGGAWNEQFF; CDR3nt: TGTGCCAGCAGCGTCCCCAGCGGGGGGGCGTGGAATGAGCAGTTCTTC
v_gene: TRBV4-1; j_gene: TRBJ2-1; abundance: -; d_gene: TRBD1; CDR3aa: CASSHLMTGSSYNEQFF; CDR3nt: TGCGCCAGCAGCCACCTAATGACAGGGAGCTCCTACAATGAGCAGTTCTTC
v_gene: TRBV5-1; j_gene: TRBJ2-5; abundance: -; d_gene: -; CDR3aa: CASSLQASSETQYF; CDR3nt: TGCGCCAGCAGCTTGCAGGCAAGCAGCGAGACCCAGTACTTC
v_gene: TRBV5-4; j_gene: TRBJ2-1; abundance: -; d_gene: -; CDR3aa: CASSYIYNEQFF; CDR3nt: TGTGCCAGCAGCTATATATACAATGAGCAGTTCTTC
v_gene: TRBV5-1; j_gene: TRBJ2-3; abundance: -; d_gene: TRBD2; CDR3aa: CASSPQGLAVSDTQYF; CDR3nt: TGCGCCAGCAGCCCCCAAGGACTAGCGGTTTCGGATACGCAGTATTTT
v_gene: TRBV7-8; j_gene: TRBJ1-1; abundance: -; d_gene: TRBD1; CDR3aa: CASSPRDRAGTEAFF; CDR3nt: TGTGCCAGCAGCCCCAGGGACAGGGCAGGCACTGAAGCTTTCTTT
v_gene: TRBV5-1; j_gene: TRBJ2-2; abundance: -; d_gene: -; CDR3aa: CASSFEGTGELFF; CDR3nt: TGCGCCAGCAGCTTTGAGGGCACCGGGGAGCTGTTTTTT
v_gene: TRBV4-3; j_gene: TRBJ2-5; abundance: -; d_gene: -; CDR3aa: CASSQEPGETQYF; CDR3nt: TGCGCCAGCAGCCAAGAACCGGGGGAGACCCAGTACTTC
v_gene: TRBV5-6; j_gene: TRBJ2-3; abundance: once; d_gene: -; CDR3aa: CASSFRGTDTQYF; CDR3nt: TGTGCCAGCAGCTTTCGTGGCACAGATACGCAGTATTTT
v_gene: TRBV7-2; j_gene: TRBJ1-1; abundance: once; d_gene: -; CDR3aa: CASSIRAFDTEAFF; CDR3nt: TGTGCCAGCAGCATCAGGGCGTTCGACACTGAAGCTTTCTTT
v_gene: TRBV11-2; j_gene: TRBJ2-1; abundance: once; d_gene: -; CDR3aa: CASSFTLPGDEQFF; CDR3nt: TGTGCCAGCAGCTTTACTCTGCCCGGGGATGAGCAGTTCTTC
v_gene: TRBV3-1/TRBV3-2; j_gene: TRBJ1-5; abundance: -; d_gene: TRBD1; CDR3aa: CASSLRDRANQPQHF; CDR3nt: TGTGCCAGCAGCCTAAGGGACAGGGCAAATCAGCCCCAGCATTTT
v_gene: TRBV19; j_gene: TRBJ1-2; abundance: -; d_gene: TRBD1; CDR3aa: CASRPDRDYYGYTF; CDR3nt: TGTGCCAGTAGACCGGACAGGGACTACTATGGCTACACCTTC
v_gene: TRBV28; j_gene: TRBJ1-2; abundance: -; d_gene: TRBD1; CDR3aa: CASRTGLDPYGYTF; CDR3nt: TGTGCCAGCCGGACAGGGTTGGACCCCTATGGCTACACCTTC
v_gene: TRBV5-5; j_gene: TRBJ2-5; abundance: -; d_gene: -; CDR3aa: CASSMPGTRETQYF; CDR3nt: TGTGCCAGCAGCATGCCCGGGACAAGAGAGACCCAGTACTTC
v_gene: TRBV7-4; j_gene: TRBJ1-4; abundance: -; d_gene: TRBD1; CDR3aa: CASSYGQEGPPTNEKLFF; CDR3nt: TGTGCCAGCAGCTATGGACAGGAGGGACCCCCAACTAATGAAAAACTGTTTTTT
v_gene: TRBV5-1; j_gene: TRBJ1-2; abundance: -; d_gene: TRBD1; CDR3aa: CASSSSPGTGNYGYTF; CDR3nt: TGCGCCAGCAGCTCTAGTCCCGGGACAGGGAACTATGGCTACACCTTC
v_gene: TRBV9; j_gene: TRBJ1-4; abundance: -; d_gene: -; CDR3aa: CASSVGVGGGKLFF; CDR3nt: TGTGCCAGCAGCGTAGGGGTAGGAGGTGGAAAACTGTTTTTT
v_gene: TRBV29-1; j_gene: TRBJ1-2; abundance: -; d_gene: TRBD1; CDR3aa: CSVETGNYGYTF; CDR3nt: TGCAGCGTTGAGACAGGGAACTATGGCTACACCTTC
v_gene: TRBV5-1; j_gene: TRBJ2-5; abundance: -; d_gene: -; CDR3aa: CASSLGGWIETQYF; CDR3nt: TGCGCCAGCAGCTTGGGCGGTTGGATTGAGACCCAGTACTTC
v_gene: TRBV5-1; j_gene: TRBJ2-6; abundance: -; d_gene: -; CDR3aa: CASSLQVSGANVLTF; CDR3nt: TGCGCCAGCAGCCTTCAGGTTTCTGGGGCCAACGTCCTGACTTTC
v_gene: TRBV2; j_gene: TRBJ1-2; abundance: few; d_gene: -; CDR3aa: CASCEGLRGGYTF; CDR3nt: TGTGCCAGCTGCGAGGGTTTAAGAGGTGGCTACACCTTC